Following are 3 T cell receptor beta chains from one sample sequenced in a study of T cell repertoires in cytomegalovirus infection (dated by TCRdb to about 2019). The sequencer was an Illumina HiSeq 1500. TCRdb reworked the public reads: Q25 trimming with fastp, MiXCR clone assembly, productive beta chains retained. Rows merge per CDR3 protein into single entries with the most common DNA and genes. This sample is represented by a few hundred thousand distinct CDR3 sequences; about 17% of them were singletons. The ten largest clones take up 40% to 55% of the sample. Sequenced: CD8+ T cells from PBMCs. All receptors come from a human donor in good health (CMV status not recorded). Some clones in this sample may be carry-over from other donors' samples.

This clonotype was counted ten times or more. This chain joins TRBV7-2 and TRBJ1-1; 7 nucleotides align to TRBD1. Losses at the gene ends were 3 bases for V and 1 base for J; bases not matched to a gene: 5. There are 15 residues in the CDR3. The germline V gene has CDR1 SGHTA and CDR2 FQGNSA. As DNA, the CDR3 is TGTGCCAGCAGCTTCTTGGCAGGGGGGAACACTGAAGCTTTCTTT. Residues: CASSFLAGGNTEAFF. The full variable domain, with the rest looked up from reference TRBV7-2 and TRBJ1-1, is GAGVSQSPSNKVTEKGKDVELRCDPISGHTALYWYRQSLGQGLEFLIYFQGNSAPDKSGLPSDRFSAERTGGSVSTLTIQRTQQEDSAVYLCASSFLAGGNTEAFFGQGTRLTVV.

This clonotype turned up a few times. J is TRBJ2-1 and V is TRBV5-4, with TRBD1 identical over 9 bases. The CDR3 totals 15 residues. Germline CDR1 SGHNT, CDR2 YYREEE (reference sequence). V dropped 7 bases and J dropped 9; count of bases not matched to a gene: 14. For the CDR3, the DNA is TGTGCCAGCTCAGGTGGGGACAGGGTTGCTGGTGAGCAGTTCTTC. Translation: CASSGGDRVAGEQFF.

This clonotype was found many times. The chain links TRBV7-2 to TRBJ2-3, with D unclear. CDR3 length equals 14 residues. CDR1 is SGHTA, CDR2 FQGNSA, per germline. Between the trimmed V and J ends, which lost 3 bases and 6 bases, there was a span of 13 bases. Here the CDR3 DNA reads TGTGCCAGCAGCTTTGAAGTCTCTTCCGATACGCAGTATTTT. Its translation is CASSFEVSSDTQYF.